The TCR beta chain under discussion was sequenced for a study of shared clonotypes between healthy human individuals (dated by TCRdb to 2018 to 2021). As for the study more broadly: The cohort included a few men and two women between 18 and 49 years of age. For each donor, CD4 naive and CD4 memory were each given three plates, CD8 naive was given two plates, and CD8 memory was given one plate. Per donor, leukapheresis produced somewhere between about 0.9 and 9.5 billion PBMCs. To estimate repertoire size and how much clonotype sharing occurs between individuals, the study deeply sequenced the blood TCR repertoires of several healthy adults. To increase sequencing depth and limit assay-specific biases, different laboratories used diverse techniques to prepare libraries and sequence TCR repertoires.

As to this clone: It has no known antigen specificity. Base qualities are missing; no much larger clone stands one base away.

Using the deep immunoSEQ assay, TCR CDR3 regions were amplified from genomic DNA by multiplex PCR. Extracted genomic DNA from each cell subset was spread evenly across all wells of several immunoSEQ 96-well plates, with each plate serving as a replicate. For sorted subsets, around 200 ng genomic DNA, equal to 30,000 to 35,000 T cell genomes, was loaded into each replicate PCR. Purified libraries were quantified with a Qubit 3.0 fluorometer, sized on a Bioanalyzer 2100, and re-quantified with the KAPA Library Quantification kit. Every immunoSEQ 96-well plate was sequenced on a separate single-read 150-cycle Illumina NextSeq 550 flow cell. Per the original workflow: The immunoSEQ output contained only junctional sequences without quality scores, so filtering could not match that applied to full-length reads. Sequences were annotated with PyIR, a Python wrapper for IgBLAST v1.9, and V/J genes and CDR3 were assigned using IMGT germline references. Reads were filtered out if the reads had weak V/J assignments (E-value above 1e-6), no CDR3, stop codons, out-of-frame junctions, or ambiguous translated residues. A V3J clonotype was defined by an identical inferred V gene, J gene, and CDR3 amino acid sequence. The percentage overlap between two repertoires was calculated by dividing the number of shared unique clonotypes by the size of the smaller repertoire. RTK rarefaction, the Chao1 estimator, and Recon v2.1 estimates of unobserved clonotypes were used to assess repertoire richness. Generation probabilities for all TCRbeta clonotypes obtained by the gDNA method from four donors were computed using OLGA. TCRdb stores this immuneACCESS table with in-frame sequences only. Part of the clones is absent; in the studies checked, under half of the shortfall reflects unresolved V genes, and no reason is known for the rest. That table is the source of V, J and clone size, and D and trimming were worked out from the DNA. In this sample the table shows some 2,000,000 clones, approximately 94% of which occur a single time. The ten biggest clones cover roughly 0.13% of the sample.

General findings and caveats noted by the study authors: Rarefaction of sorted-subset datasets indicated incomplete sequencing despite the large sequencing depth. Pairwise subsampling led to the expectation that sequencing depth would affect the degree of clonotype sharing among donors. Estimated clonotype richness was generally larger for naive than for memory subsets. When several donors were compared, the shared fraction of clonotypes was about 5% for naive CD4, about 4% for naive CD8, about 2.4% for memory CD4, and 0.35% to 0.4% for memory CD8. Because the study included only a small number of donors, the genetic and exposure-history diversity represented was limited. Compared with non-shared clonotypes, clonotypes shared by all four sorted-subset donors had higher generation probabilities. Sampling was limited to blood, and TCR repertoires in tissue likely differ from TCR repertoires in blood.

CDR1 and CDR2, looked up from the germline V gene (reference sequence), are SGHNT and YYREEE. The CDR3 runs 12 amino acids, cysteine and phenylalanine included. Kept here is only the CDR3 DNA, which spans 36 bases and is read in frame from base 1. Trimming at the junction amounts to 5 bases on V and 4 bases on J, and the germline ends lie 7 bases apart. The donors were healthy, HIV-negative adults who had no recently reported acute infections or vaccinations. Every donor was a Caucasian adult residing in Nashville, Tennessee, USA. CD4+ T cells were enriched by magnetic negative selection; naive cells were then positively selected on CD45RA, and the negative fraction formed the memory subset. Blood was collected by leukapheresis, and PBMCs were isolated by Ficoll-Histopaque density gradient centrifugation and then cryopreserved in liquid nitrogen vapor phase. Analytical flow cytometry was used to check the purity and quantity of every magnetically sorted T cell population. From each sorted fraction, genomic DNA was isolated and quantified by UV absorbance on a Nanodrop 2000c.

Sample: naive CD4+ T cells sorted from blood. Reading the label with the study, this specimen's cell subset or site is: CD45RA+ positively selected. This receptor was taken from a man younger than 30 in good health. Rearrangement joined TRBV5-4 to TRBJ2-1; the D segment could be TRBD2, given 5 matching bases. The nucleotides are TGTGCCAGCAGTGGGGAGTACAATGAGCAGTTCTTC. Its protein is CASSGEYNEQFF.